This T cell receptor (beta chain) was retrieved from a study of T cell responses to AZD1222 COVID-19 vaccine. Broader study findings: Only a handful of individuals given AZD1222 were seropositive at baseline. Along spike, vaccine-associated CD4 TCRs were found throughout, with dominance at 160-218 and 743-854. Targeting of unmutated variant regions was reportedly seen in nearly half of spike-specific TCRs.

The assay was immunoSEQ multiplex PCR, and TCRdb's table has in-frame clones only and misses some. In the table there are about 150,000 clones, under 95% of which are singletons. Notes on this clone: Its antigen is undetermined.

This CDR3 spans 12 amino acids. Germline-derived CDR1 and CDR2 are MGHRA and YSYEKL. V dropped 1 base and J dropped 10 bases, with 8 bases sitting between them. The sequence derives from an adult in good health. The specimen was peripheral blood, collected on day 0 of AZD1222 vaccination. The chain joins TRBV4-1 to TRBJ2-1, with unresolved D. The CDR3 DNA sequence: TGCGCCAGCAGCCAAGTTCGTAGCGAGCAGTTCTTC. Translation: CASSQVRSEQFF.